The next 3 T cell receptor beta chains were all read from a single sample in a study of OX40 agonist ivuxolimab in advanced cancers. Measured with immunoSEQ multiplex PCR; TCRdb has only the in-frame clones, and not every one. Among 95,000 to 100,000 clones listed, about four fifths were seen once. The specimen was CD4+ or CD8+ T cells sorted from blood, collected in a trial of the OX40 agonist ivuxolimab. Receptors were obtained from an adult with an advanced solid tumor such as melanoma, head and neck, liver or kidney cancer.

The V and J genes are TRBV7-8 and TRBJ2-5, with a possible D match to TRBD1 (5 bases). Trimming took off 5 bases at V and 13 bases at J, with 20 bases between the two ends. This CDR3 contains 13 residues. Germline V CDR1 and CDR2: SGHVS, FQNEAQ. The CDR3 sequence is CASSVRQTESPYF. In DNA form, the CDR3 reads TGTGCCAGCAGCGTTAGACAGACCGAGTCCCCGTACTTC.

The genes are TRBV15 and TRBJ2-5; TRBD2 is a possible D gene (6 bases). The germline V and J ends were trimmed by 1 base and 5 bases, with 11 bases remaining between them. This CDR3 has 14 amino acids. Germline assignment: CDR1 LNHNV and CDR2 YYDKDF (reference sequence). The CDR3 here is CATSRVGLRETQYF. CDR3 sequence (DNA): TGTGCCACCAGCAGAGTGGGACTTAGGGAGACCCAGTACTTC.

This clone was recorded once. The V gene is TRBV28, the J gene TRBJ2-5; no clear D gene. There are 12 residues in the CDR3. Trimming removed 2 bases from V and 5 bases from J, with 6 bases in between. Germline CDR1 MDHEN, CDR2 SYDVKM. CDR3 in DNA: TGTGCCAGCAGTTTAAGTTGGGAGACCCAGTACTTC. Translated: CASSLSWETQYF. Full variable domain (missing parts from reference TRBV28 and TRBJ2-5): DVKVTQSSRYLVKRTGEKVFLECVQDMDHENMFWYRQDPGLGLRLIYFSYDVKMKEKGDIPEGYSVSREKKERFSLILESASTNQTSMYLCASSLSWETQYFGPGTRLLVL.